A single T cell receptor beta chain is shown here with its context. The entry originates in a study of control samples from healthy donors and cancer patients. V was trimmed by 4 bases and J by 1 base, leaving 5 bases between them. CDR1 and CDR2 from the germline V gene are SGHRS and YFSETQ. The CDR3 runs 12 residues. Data came from immunoSEQ multiplex PCR; TCRdb stores just in-frame clones and leaves some out. The table includes under 200,000 clones, over 85% detected once. This chain connects TRBV5-1 to TRBJ2-5; D not certain. Specimen: blood. The receptor was isolated from a woman in her sixties in good health. The CDR3 DNA reads as TGCGCCAGCAGCCTGATCCAAGAGACCCAGTACTTC. It translates to CASSLIQETQYF. Full variable domain (outside the CDR3, taken from reference TRBV5-1 and TRBJ2-5): KAGVTQTPRYLIKTRGQQVTLSCSPISGHRSVSWYQQTPGQGLQFLFEYFSETQRNKGNFPGRFSGRQFSNSRSEMNVSTLELGDSALYLCASSLIQETQYFGPGTRLLVL.